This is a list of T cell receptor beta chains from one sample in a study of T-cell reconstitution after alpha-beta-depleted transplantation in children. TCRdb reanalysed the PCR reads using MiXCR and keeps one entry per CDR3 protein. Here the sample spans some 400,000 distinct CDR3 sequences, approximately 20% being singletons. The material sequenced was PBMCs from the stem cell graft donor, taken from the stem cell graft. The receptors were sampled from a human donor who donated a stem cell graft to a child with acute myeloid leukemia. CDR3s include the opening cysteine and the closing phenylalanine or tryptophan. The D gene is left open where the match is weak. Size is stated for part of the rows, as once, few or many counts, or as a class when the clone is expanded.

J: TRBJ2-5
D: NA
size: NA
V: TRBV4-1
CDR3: CASSQALAETQYF
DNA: TGCGCCAGCAGCCAGGCCTTAGCCGAGACCCAGTACTTC

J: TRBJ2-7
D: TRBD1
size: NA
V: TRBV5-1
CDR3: CASSLTGTGGSYEQYF
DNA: TGCGCCAGCAGCCTGACCGGGACAGGGGGCAGTTACGAGCAGTACTTC

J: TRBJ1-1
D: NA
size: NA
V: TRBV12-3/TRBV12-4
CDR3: CASSFQNTEAFF
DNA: TGTGCCAGCAGTTTTCAGAACACTGAAGCTTTCTTT

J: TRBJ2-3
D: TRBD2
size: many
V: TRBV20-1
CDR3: CSAPEPASGSDTQYF
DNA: TGCAGTGCACCAGAACCGGCTAGCGGTTCAGATACGCAGTATTTT

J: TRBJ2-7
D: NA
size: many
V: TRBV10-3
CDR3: CAISKGLSSYEQYF
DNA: TGTGCCATCAGTAAAGGACTGAGCTCCTACGAGCAGTACTTC

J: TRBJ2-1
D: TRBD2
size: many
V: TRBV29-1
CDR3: CSVELRTSGRGFF
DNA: TGCAGCGTTGAGCTCCGGACTAGCGGGAGAGGATTCTTC

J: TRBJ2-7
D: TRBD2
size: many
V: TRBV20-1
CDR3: CSARDQFSGSVHEQYF
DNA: TGCAGTGCTAGAGATCAGTTCAGCGGGAGTGTTCACGAGCAGTACTTC

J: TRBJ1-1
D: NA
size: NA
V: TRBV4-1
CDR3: CASSQGAGRHTEAFF
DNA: TGCGCCAGCAGCCAAGGGGCGGGGAGGCACACTGAAGCTTTCTTT

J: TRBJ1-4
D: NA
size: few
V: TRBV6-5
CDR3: CASSYSAQGSEKLFF
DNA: TGTGCCAGCAGTTACTCGGCGCAGGGGAGTGAAAAACTGTTTTTT

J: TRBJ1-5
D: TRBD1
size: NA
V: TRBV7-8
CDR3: CASSLARQGGQPQHF
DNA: TGTGCCAGCAGCTTAGCCCGACAGGGTGGGCAGCCCCAGCATTTT

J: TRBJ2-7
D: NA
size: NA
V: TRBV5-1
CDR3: CASSFGWQGTYEQYF
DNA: TGCGCCAGCAGCTTTGGATGGCAGGGAACCTACGAGCAGTACTTC

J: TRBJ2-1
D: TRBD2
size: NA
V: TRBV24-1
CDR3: CATSDLGLAGEDEQFF
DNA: TGTGCCACCAGTGATCTAGGACTAGCGGGAGAGGATGAGCAGTTCTTC

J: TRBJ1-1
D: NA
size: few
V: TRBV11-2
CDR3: CASSERGPTGTEAFF
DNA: TGTGCCAGCAGCGAGAGGGGACCCACGGGAACTGAAGCTTTCTTT

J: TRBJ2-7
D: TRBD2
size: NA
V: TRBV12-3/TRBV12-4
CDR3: CATSGGTRSYEQYF
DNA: TGTGCCACCTCGGGGGGGACTAGGTCCTACGAGCAGTACTTC

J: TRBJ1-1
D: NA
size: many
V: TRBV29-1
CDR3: CSVWVGSQNTEAFF
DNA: TGCAGCGTATGGGTTGGCAGTCAGAACACTGAAGCTTTCTTT

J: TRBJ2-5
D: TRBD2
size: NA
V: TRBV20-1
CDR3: CSSKSVLASEQETQYF
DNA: TGCAGTTCCAAATCCGTACTAGCGTCCGAACAAGAGACCCAGTACTTC

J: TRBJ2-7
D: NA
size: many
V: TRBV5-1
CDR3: CASSLVGNYEQYF
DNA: TGCGCCAGCAGCTTGGTCGGCAACTACGAGCAGTACTTC

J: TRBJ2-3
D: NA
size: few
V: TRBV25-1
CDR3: CASRLDTQYF
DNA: TGTGCCAGCAGATTAGATACGCAGTATTTT

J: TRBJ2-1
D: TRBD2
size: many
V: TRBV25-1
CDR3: CASSGTSGSHEQFF
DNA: TGTGCCAGCAGCGGGACTAGCGGGAGCCATGAGCAGTTCTTC

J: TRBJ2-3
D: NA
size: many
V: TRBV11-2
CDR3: CASSRVTASTDTQYF
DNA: TGTGCCAGCAGCCGGGTCACAGCTAGCACAGATACGCAGTATTTT

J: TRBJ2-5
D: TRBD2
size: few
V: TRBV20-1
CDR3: CSASRRGQETQYF
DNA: TGCAGTGCTAGTCGGCGGGGGCAAGAGACCCAGTACTTC

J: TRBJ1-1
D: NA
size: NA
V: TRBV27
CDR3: CASTPFKGGTEAFF
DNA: TGTGCCAGCACCCCCTTTAAGGGCGGGACTGAAGCTTTCTTT

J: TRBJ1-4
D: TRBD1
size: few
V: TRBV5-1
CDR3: CASSLEPGGRDEKLFF
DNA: TGCGCCAGCAGCTTGGAGCCAGGGGGCCGAGATGAAAAACTGTTTTTT

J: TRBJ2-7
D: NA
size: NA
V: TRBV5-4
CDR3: CASSHAGATSYEQYF
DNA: TGTGCCAGCAGCCACGCCGGGGCGACGTCCTACGAGCAGTACTTC

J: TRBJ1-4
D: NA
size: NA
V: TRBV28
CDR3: CASSLGQTINEKLFF
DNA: TGTGCCAGCAGTTTAGGACAGACGATTAATGAAAAACTGTTTTTT

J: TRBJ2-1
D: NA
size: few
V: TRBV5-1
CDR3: CASSLADLSNEQFF
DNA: TGCGCCAGCAGCTTGGCGGACTTGTCCAATGAGCAGTTCTTC

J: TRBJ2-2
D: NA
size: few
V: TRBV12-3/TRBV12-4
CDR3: CASMSRRSGELFF
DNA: TGTGCCAGCATGTCCCGTAGGTCCGGGGAGCTGTTTTTT

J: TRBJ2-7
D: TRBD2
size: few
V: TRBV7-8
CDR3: CASSWGLDYEQYF
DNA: TGTGCCAGCAGCTGGGGACTAGACTACGAGCAGTACTTC

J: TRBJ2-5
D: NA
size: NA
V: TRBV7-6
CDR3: CASSQPRTEKETQYF
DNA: TGTGCCAGCAGCCAACCCCGGACAGAGAAAGAGACCCAGTACTTC

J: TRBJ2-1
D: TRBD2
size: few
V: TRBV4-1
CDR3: CASRNDPTSTSYNEQFF
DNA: TGCGCCAGCAGGAACGACCCGACTAGCACGAGCTACAATGAGCAGTTCTTC

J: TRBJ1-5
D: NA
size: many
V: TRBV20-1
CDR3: CNEPFRAVNQPQHF
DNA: TGCAACGAGCCCTTCCGGGCAGTCAATCAGCCCCAGCATTTT

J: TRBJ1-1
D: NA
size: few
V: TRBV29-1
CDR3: CSVEVARAAFF
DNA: TGCAGCGTTGAAGTTGCCCGGGCAGCTTTCTTT

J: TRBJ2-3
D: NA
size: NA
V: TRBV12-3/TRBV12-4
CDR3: CASSLSFRHTDTQYF
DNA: TGTGCCAGCAGTTTATCTTTCAGACACACAGATACGCAGTATTTT

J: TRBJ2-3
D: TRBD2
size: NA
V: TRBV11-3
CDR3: CASSLGNRGADTQYF
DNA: TGTGCCAGCAGCTTAGGTAACCGGGGGGCAGATACGCAGTATTTT

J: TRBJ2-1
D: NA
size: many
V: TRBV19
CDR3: CASSRTDLDYNEQFF
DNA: TGTGCCAGTAGCCGGACAGACCTCGATTACAATGAGCAGTTCTTC

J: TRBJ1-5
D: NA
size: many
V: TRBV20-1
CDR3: CSARETASNQPQHF
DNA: TGCAGTGCTAGGGAGACAGCTAGCAATCAGCCCCAGCATTTT

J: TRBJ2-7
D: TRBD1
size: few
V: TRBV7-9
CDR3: CASSEGGQHYEQYF
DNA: TGTGCCAGCAGCGAAGGGGGACAGCACTACGAGCAGTACTTC

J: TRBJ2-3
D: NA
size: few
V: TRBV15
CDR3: CATSRDMGEAGDTQYF
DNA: TGTGCCACCAGCAGAGATATGGGGGAGGCCGGAGATACGCAGTATTTT

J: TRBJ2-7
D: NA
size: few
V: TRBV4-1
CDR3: CASSQEASSYEQYF
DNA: TGCGCCAGCAGCCAAGAAGCAAGCTCCTACGAGCAGTACTTC

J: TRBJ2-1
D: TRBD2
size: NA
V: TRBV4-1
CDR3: CASSQAGGPVDEQFF
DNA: TGCGCCAGCAGCCAAGCGGGAGGGCCGGTTGATGAGCAGTTCTTC